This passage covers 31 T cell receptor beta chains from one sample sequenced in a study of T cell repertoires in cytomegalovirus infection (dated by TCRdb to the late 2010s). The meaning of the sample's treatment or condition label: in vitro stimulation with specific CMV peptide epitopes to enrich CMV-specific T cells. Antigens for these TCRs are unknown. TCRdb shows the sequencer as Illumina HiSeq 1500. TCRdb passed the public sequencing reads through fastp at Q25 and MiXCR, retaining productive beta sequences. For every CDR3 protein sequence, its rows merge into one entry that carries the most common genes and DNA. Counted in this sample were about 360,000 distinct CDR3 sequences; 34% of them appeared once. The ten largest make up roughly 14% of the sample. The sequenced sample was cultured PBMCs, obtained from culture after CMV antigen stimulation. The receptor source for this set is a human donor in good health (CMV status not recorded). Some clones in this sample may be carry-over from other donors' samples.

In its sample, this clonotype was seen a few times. This CDR3 reads CASTRGGGHEQYF. The CDR3 DNA is TGTGCCAGCACCCGCGGGGGCGGGCACGAGCAGTACTTC. The J gene is TRBJ2-7, the V gene TRBV27, with D possibly TRBD2 on 7 matching bases. Germline V gene data show CDR1 as MNHEY and CDR2 as SMNVEV (reference sequence). The CDR3 runs 13 residues. V was pared by 7 bases and J by 5 bases, with 15 bases between.

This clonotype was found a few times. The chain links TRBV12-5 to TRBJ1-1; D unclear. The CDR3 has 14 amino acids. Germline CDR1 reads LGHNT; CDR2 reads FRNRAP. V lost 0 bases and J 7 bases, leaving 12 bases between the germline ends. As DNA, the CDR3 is TGTGCTAGTGGTTTGGTACGGCCCAAGGGTGAAGCTTTCTTT. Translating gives CASGLVRPKGEAFF.

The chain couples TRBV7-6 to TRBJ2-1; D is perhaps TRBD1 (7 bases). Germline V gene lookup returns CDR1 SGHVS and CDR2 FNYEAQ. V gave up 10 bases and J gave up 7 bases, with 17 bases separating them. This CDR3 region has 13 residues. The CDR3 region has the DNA TGTGCCACCCGACAGGGCGGAGGGAATGAGCAGTTCTTC. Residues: CATRQGGGNEQFF.

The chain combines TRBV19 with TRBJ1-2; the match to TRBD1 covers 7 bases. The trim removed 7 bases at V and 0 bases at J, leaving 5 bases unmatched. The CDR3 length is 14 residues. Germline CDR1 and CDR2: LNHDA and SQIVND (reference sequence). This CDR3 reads CASNPDRANYGYTF. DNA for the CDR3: TGTGCCAGTAACCCTGACAGGGCTAACTATGGCTACACCTTC.

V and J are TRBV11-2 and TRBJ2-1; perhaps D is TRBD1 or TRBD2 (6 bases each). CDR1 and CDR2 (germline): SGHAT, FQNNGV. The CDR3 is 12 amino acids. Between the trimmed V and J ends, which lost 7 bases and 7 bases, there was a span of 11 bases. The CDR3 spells CASNGGPNEQFF. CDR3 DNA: TGTGCCAGCAATGGGGGGCCGAATGAGCAGTTCTTC.

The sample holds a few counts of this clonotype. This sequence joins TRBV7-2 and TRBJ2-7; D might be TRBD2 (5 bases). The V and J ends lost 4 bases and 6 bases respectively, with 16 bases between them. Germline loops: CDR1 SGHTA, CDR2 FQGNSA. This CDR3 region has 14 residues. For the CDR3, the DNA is TGTGCCAGCAGCTCGCAGCCTACTAGGTTCGAGCAGTACTTC. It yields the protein CASSSQPTRFEQYF. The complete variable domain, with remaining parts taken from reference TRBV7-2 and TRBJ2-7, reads GAGVSQSPSNKVTEKGKDVELRCDPISGHTALYWYRQSLGQGLEFLIYFQGNSAPDKSGLPSDRFSAERTGGSVSTLTIQRTQQEDSAVYLCASSSQPTRFEQYFGPGTRLTVT.

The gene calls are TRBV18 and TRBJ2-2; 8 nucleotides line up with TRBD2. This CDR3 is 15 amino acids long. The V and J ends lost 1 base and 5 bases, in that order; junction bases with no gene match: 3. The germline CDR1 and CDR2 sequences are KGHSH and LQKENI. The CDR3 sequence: CASSPQSGRTGELFF. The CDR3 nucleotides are TGTGCCAGCTCACCACAAAGCGGGAGAACCGGGGAGCTGTTTTTT.

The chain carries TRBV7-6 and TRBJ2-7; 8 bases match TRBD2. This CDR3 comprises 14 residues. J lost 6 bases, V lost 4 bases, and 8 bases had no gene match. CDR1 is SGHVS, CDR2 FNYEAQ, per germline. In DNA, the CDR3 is TGTGCCAGCAGCTCAACTAGCGGTGCGGCCGAGCAGTACTTC. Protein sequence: CASSSTSGAAEQYF.

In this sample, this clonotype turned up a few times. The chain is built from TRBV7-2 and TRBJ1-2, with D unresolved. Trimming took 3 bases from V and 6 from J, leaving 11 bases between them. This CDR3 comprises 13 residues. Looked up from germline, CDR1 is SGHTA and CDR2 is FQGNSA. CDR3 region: CASSFTGSNGYTF. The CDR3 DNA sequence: TGTGCCAGCAGCTTTACGGGGAGCAATGGCTACACCTTC. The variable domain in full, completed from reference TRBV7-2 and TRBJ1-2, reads GAGVSQSPSNKVTEKGKDVELRCDPISGHTALYWYRQSLGQGLEFLIYFQGNSAPDKSGLPSDRFSAERTGGSVSTLTIQRTQQEDSAVYLCASSFTGSNGYTFGSGTRLTVV.

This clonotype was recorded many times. CDR3 loop: CASSPGDRRDTEAFF. The CDR3 nucleotides read TGTGCCAGCAGCCCAGGGGACAGACGGGACACTGAAGCTTTCTTT. This sequence joins TRBV7-2 and TRBJ1-1; 7 positions match TRBD1. With V trimmed by 5 bases and J by 3 bases, 9 bases remained unmatched. Germline V gene sequence: CDR1 SGHTA, CDR2 FQGNSA. The CDR3 runs 15 residues.

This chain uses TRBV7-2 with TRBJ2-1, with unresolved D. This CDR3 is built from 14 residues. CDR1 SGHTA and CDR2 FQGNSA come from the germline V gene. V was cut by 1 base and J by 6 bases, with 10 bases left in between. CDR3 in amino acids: CASSLDFAFNEQFF. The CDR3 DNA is TGTGCCAGCAGCTTAGACTTTGCCTTCAATGAGCAGTTCTTC.

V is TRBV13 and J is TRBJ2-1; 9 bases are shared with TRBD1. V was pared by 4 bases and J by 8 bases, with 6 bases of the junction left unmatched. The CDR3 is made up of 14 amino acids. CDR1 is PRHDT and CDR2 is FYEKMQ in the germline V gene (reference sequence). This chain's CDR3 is CASSSGTGFYEQFF. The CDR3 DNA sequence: TGTGCCAGCAGCTCTGGGACAGGGTTTTATGAGCAGTTCTTC. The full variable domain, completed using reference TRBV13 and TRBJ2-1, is AAGVIQSPRHLIKEKRETATLKCYPIPRHDTVYWYQQGPGQDPQFLISFYEKMQSDKGSIPDRFSAQQFSDYHSELNMSSLELGDSALYFCASSSGTGFYEQFFGPGTRLTVL.

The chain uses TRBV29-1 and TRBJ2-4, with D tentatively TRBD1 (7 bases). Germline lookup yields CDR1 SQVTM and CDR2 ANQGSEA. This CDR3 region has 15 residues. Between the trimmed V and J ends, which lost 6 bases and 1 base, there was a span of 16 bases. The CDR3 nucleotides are TGCAGCGTATGGCTGGGGGGACAGGCCAAAAACATTCAGTACTTC. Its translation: CSVWLGGQAKNIQYF.

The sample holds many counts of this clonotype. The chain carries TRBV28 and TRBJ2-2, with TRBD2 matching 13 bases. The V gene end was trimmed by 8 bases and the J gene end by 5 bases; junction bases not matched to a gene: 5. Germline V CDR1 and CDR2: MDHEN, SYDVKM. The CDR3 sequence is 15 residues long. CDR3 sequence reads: CASGLAGVWTGELFF. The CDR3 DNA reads TGTGCCAGCGGACTAGCGGGAGTATGGACCGGGGAGCTGTTTTTT.

The CDR3: CASRGDTQNTEAFF. The DNA of the CDR3 is TGTGCCAGCAGGGGGGACACTCAGAACACTGAAGCTTTCTTT. V is TRBV27 and J is TRBJ1-1, with D possibly TRBD1 on 6 matching bases. Germline CDR1 MNHEY, CDR2 SMNVEV (reference sequence). This CDR3 contains 14 residues. With 6 bases removed from V and 1 base from J, the gap between germline ends came to 12 bases.

The CDR3 protein is CASISGGAGDEQFF. The CDR3 DNA reads as TGTGCCAGCATTAGCGGGGGGGCGGGGGATGAGCAGTTCTTC. This sequence joins TRBV19 and TRBJ2-1; 11 bases agree with TRBD2. The CDR3 length is 14 residues. Germline V gene lookup returns CDR1 LNHDA and CDR2 SQIVND (reference sequence). J was trimmed by 8 bases and V by 9 bases; bases with no gene match: 9.

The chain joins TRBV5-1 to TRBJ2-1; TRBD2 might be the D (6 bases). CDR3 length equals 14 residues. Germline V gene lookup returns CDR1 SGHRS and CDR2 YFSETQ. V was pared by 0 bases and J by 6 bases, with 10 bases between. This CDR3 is CASSLEGTSNEQFF. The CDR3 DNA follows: TGCGCCAGCAGCTTGGAAGGGACTTCCAATGAGCAGTTCTTC.

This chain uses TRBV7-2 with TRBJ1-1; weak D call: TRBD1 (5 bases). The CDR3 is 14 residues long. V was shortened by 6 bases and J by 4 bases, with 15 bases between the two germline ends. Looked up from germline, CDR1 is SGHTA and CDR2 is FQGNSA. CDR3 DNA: TGTGCCAGCAGTCTTGGGACTACTTCCACTGAAGCTTTCTTT. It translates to CASSLGTTSTEAFF.

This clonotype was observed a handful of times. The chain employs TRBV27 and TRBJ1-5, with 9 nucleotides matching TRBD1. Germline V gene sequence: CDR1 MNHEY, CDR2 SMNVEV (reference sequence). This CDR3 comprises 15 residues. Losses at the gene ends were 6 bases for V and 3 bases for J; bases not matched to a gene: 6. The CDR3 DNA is TGTGCCAGCAGGCCGGACAGGGGCTTCAATCAGCCCCAGCATTTT. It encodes CASRPDRGFNQPQHF.

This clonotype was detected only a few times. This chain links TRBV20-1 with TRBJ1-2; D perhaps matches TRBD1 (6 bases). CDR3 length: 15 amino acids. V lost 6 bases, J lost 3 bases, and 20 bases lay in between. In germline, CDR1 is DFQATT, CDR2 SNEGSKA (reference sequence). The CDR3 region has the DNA TGCAGTGCCAAAAAGGGGGGGAGTAACCACTATGGCTACACCTTC. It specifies CSAKKGGSNHYGYTF.

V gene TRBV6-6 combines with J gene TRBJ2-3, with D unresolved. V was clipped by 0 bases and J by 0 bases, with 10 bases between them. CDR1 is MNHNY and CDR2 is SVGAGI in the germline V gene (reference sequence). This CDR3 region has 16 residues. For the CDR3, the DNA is TGTGCCAGCAGTTACTCCCGGGCCTCTAGCACAGATACGCAGTATTTT. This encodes CASSYSRASSTDTQYF.

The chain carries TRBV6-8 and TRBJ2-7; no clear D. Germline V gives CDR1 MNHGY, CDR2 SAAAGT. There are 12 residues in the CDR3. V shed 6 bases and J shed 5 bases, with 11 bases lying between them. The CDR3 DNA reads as TGTGCCAGCAGGGGTTGGCTCAACGAGCAGTACTTC. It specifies CASRGWLNEQYF.

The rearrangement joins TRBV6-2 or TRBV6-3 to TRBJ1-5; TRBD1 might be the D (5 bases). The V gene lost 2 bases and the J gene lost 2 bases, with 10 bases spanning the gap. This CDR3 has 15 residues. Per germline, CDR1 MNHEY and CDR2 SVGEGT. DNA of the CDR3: TGTGCCAGCAGTTACCCAGGGCCGGGCAATCAGCCCCAGCATTTT. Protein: CASSYPGPGNQPQHF.

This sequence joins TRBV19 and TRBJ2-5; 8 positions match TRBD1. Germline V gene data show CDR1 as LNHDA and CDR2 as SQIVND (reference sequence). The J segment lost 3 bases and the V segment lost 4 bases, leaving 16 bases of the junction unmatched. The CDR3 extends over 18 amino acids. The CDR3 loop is CASSTRTGLLGPEETQYF. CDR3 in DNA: TGTGCCAGTAGTACCAGGACAGGGCTATTGGGGCCAGAAGAGACCCAGTACTTC. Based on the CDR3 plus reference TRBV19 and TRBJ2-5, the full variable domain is DGGITQSPKYLFRKEGQNVTLSCEQNLNHDAMYWYRQDPGQGLRLIYYSQIVNDFQKGDIAEGYSVSREKKESFPLTVTSAQKNPTAFYLCASSTRTGLLGPEETQYFGPGTRLLVL.

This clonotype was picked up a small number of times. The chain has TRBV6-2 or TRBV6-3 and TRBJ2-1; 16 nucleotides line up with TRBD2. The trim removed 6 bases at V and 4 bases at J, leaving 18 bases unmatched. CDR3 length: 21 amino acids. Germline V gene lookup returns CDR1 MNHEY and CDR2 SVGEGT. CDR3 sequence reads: CASRDQEPGTSGRALYNEQFF. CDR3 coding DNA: TGTGCCAGCAGAGACCAGGAACCCGGGACTAGCGGGAGGGCCTTATACAATGAGCAGTTCTTC.

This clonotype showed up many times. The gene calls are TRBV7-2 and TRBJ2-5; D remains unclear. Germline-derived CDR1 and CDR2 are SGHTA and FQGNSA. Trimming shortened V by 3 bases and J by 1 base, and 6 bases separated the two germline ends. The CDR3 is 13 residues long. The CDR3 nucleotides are TGTGCCAGCAGCTTTCAGGTCCAAGAGACCCAGTACTTC. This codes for CASSFQVQETQYF.

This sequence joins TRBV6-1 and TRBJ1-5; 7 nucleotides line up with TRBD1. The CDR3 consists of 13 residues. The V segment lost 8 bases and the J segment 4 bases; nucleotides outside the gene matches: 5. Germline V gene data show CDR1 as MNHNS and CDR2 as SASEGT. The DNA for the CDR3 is TGTGCCAGCGACAGGGATCGGAATCAGCCCCAGCATTTT. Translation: CASDRDRNQPQHF.

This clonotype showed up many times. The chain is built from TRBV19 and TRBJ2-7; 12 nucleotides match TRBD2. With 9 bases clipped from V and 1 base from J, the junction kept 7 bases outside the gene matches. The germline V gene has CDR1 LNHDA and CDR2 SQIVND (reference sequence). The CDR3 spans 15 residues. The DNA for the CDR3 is TGTGCCAGCAGCCCGGGACTAGCGGGTTCCTACGAGCAGTACTTC. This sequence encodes CASSPGLAGSYEQYF.

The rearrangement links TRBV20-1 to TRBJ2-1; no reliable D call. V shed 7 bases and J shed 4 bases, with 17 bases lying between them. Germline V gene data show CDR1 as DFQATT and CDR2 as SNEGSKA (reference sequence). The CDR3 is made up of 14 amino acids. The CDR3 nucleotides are TGCAGTGTTCAGAGCCCAAGCCTATACAATGAGCAGTTCTTC. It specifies CSVQSPSLYNEQFF.

This CDR3 is CASSVIAGEGQFF. Written as DNA, the CDR3 is TGTGCCAGCAGCGTCATAGCAGGGGAGGGTCAGTTCTTC. The gene calls are TRBV7-2 and TRBJ2-1, with a possible D match to TRBD2 (7 bases). Germline CDR1 is SGHTA and CDR2 is FQGNSA. Trimming removed 5 bases from V and 13 bases from J, with 18 bases in between. CDR3 length: 13 residues.

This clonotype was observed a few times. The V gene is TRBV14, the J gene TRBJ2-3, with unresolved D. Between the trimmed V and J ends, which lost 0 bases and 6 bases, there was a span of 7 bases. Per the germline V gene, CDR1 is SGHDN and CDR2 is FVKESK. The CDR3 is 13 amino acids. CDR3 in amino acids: CASSQDSTDTQYF. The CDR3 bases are TGTGCCAGCAGCCAAGATAGTACGGATACGCAGTATTTT.